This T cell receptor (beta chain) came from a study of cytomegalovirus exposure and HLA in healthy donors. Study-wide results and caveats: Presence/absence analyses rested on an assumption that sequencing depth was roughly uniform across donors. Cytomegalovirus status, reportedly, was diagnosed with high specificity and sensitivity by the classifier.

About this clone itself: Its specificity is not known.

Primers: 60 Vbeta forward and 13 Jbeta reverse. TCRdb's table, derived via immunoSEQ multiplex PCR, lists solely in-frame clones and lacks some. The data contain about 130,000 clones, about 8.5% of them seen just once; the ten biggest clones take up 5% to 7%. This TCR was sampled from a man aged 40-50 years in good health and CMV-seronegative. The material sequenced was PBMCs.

For the CDR3, the DNA is TGTGCCAGCAGTGTCCGACAGGCCACTGAAGCTTTCTTT. Amino acids: CASSVRQATEAFF. This sequence joins TRBV2 and TRBJ1-1; possibly TRBD1 for D (6 bases). Germline V gives CDR1 SNHLY, CDR2 FYNNEI. This CDR3 is built from 13 residues. Trimming left V 4 bases short and J 4 bases short, with 10 bases between. The variable domain in full, completed from reference TRBV2 and TRBJ1-1, reads EPEVTQTPSHQVTQMGQEVILRCVPISNHLYFYWYRQILGQKVEFLVSFYNNEISEKSEIFDDQFSVERPDGSNFTLKIRSTKLEDSAMYFCASSVRQATEAFFGQGTRLTVV.